These 2 T cell receptor beta chains came from one sample sequenced in a study of cytomegalovirus exposure and HLA in healthy donors. Amplification used 60 Vbeta primers and 13 Jbeta primers. Profiling relied on immunoSEQ multiplex PCR, and the TCRdb table lists in-frame clones only, not all of them. The sample has 150,000 to 200,000 clones, over 70% seen once. Sequencing input: PBMCs. These receptors all come from a woman aged 25 to 39 in good health and CMV-seropositive.

The gene calls are TRBV19 and TRBJ2-7; D is possibly TRBD2 (5 bases). The CDR3 extends over 16 amino acids. Trimming shortened V by 6 bases and J by 4 bases, and 22 bases separated the two germline ends. CDR1 is LNHDA and CDR2 is SQIVND in the germline V gene (reference sequence). CDR3 coding DNA: TGTGCCAGTAGCCTCCCTGGGAGTACCTCGAGTTACGAGCAGTACTTC. The encoded protein is CASSLPGSTSSYEQYF. The whole variable domain, filled in from reference TRBV19 and TRBJ2-7, reads DGGITQSPKYLFRKEGQNVTLSCEQNLNHDAMYWYRQDPGQGLRLIYYSQIVNDFQKGDIAEGYSVSREKKESFPLTVTSAQKNPTAFYLCASSLPGSTSSYEQYFGPGTRLTVT.

This chain uses TRBV6-5 with TRBJ1-1, with 8 nucleotides matching TRBD1. In germline, CDR1 is MNHEY, CDR2 SVGAGI. CDR3 length: 15 residues. V trimming: 10 bases; J trimming: 5 bases; junction bases outside the gene matches: 15. This CDR3 is CATYRTGMLGTEAFF. The CDR3, as DNA: TGTGCCACCTACCGGACAGGGATGCTGGGTACTGAAGCTTTCTTT.